Listed here are 28 T cell receptor beta chains from one sample, sequenced in a study of T cells after yellow fever vaccination. TCRdb re-called the 5' RACE reads through MiXCR, storing one row per CDR3 protein. The table has approximately 450,000 distinct CDR3 sequences, approximately 18% seen once. The sequencing here drew on PBMCs, taken before the yellow fever booster vaccination. Receptors were obtained from a man younger than 35 who received the YFV17D yellow fever vaccine.

The chain employs TRBV12-3 or TRBV12-4 and TRBJ1-4, with D perhaps TRBD1 (5 bases). The CDR3 length is 12 residues. Trimming stripped 6 bases from V and 7 bases from J, with 9 bases between. CDR3 protein: CASSSRAEKLFF. Here the CDR3 DNA reads TGTGCCAGCAGCTCCAGGGCTGAAAAACTGTTTTTT.

The chain couples TRBV12-3 or TRBV12-4 to TRBJ1-1, with 9 bases matching TRBD1. The CDR3 runs 14 residues. Trimming cost V 2 bases and J 4 bases; bases outside gene matches: 2. The CDR3 nucleotides are TGTGCCAGCAGTTTAAAGGGACAGGGCACTGAAGCTTTCTTT. Protein product: CASSLKGQGTEAFF.

This clonotype was seen only a few times. The rearrangement links TRBV29-1 to TRBJ1-5; D ambiguous. The CDR3 runs 12 residues. Per germline, CDR1 SQVTM and CDR2 ANQGSEA. V was pared by 5 bases and J by 9 bases, with 14 bases between. The chain's CDR3 is CSVTDTRPPQHF. CDR3 sequence (DNA): TGCAGCGTTACCGACACCCGTCCGCCCCAGCATTTT.

The V call is TRBV24-1, the J call TRBJ1-1; 9 bases line up with TRBD1. The V and J ends lost 3 bases and 5 bases, in that order; junction bases with no gene match: 6. Germline V gives CDR1 KGHDR, CDR2 SFDVKD. The CDR3 spans 15 residues. The CDR3 bases are TGTGCCACCAGTGATGGTCACAGGGGGCGTACTGAAGCTTTCTTT. It translates to CATSDGHRGRTEAFF.

This chain joins TRBV12-3 or TRBV12-4 and TRBJ1-2, with unresolved D. This CDR3 is built from 13 residues. Between the trimmed V and J ends, which lost 5 bases and 2 bases, there was a span of 9 bases. The CDR3 region has the DNA TGTGCCAGCAGTCCTCGGCCGAACTATGGCTACACCTTC. Protein sequence: CASSPRPNYGYTF.

The chain has TRBV7-8 and TRBJ2-5; TRBD1 aligns across 7 bases. J gave up 4 bases and V 6 bases, and 8 bases lay outside the gene matches. Per the germline V gene, CDR1 is SGHVS and CDR2 is FQNEAQ. CDR3 length equals 14 residues. The CDR3 sequence is CASRPDRVAETQYF. The CDR3 coding sequence is TGTGCCAGCAGACCAGACAGGGTCGCAGAGACCCAGTACTTC.

This clonotype occurred a few times. The chain uses TRBV20-1 and TRBJ2-3; perhaps D is TRBD1 or TRBD2 (6 bases each). This CDR3 has 13 residues. The V end lost 6 bases, the J end lost 4 bases, and 14 bases lay between the germline ends. Germline V lookup: CDR1 DFQATT, CDR2 SNEGSKA (reference sequence). CDR3 coding DNA: TGCAGTGCAGAACCCCGGGGGCCAGATACGCAGTATTTT. Amino acids: CSAEPRGPDTQYF.

This clonotype was detected only a few times. The chain uses TRBV7-9 and TRBJ2-2; the D gene could be TRBD1 or TRBD2 (6 bases each). The CDR3 sequence is 14 residues long. Germline values: CDR1 SEHNR, CDR2 FQNEAQ (reference sequence). Trimming stripped 0 bases from V and 7 bases from J, with 9 bases between. Here the CDR3 DNA reads TGTGCCAGCAGCTTAGCCGGGGGCCACGGGGAGCTGTTTTTT. This sequence encodes CASSLAGGHGELFF.

The chain links TRBV27 to TRBJ2-5, with D uncertain. There are 14 residues in the CDR3. V lost 9 bases and J lost 4, with 18 bases in between. Per the germline V gene, CDR1 is MNHEY and CDR2 is SMNVEV (reference sequence). Here the CDR3 DNA reads TGTGCCAGTCACACCGGGCCTTGGGCAGAGACCCAGTACTTC. Translating gives CASHTGPWAETQYF.

This chain joins TRBV28 and TRBJ2-4; D could derive from TRBD1 or TRBD2 (5 bases each). Trimming left V 6 bases short and J 4 bases short, with 13 bases between. Germline CDR1 and CDR2: MDHEN and SYDVKM. CDR3 length: 14 amino acids. Here the CDR3 reads CASSPLGVKNIQYF. The CDR3 nucleotides are TGTGCCAGCAGCCCCCTGGGGGTTAAAAACATTCAGTACTTC.

This chain links TRBV3-1 with TRBJ2-7; D call uncertain. Germline V gene sequence: CDR1 LGHDT, CDR2 YNNKEL (reference sequence). The CDR3 is made up of 14 amino acids. V was trimmed by 0 bases and J by 0 bases, leaving 6 bases between them. The CDR3 DNA is TGTGCCAGCAGCCAAGATACGAGCTCCTACGAGCAGTACGTC. This encodes CASSQDTSSYEQYV.

This clonotype was detected a few times. The chain is built from TRBV20-1 and TRBJ1-6; D unresolved. The CDR3 is made up of 15 amino acids. Trimming shortened V by 3 bases and J by 7 bases, and 16 bases separated the two germline ends. From germline, CDR1 is DFQATT and CDR2 SNEGSKA (reference sequence). The CDR3 loop reads CSASGLGGPNSPLHF. Here the CDR3 DNA reads TGCAGTGCTAGTGGCTTAGGAGGGCCGAATTCACCCCTCCACTTT.

CDR3 sequence: CASRLVYNEQFF. DNA of the CDR3: TGTGCCAGCAGACTAGTGTACAATGAGCAGTTCTTC. The chain links TRBV2 to TRBJ2-1; weak D call: TRBD2 (5 bases). V was shortened by 6 bases and J by 4 bases, with 7 bases between the two germline ends. The CDR3 is 12 amino acids. Germline-derived CDR1 and CDR2 are SNHLY and FYNNEI.

The chain couples TRBV9 to TRBJ2-3, with D unclear. Germline V lookup: CDR1 SGDLS, CDR2 YYNGEE. The CDR3 is 14 residues long. The V and J ends lost 0 bases and 1 base respectively, with 6 bases between them. CDR3 region: CASSVEIGTDTQYF. CDR3 sequence (DNA): TGTGCCAGCAGCGTAGAAATAGGCACAGATACGCAGTATTTT. Drawing the rest from reference TRBV9 and TRBJ2-3, the complete variable domain is DSGVTQTPKHLITATGQRVTLRCSPRSGDLSVYWYQQSLDQGLQFLIQYYNGEERAKGNILERFSAQQFPDLHSELNLSSLELGDSALYFCASSVEIGTDTQYFGPGTRLTVL.

The chain has TRBV12-3 or TRBV12-4 and TRBJ2-7; maybe TRBD2 (7 bases). The CDR3 totals 15 residues. The V gene lost 8 bases and the J gene lost 5 bases, with 22 bases spanning the gap. This CDR3 reads CASRDAGAQIHEQYF. CDR3 coding DNA: TGTGCCAGCCGGGACGCGGGGGCGCAGATCCACGAGCAGTACTTC.

This clonotype was seen a handful of times. This rearrangement joins TRBV20-1 to TRBJ2-7, with 8 bases identical to TRBD1. This CDR3 is 14 amino acids long. Per germline, CDR1 DFQATT and CDR2 SNEGSKA (reference sequence). The CDR3, as DNA: TGCAGCGCAGTTTTTGACAGGGGCGTCTACGAGCAGTACGTC. Its translation is CSAVFDRGVYEQYV.

This clonotype was seen a handful of times. This chain links TRBV4-3 with TRBJ1-6, with D tentatively TRBD1 (5 bases). This CDR3 spans 15 amino acids. Germline V gives CDR1 LGHNA, CDR2 YSLEER. V lost 0 bases and J lost 6, with 9 bases in between. The CDR3 DNA reads TGCGCCAGCAGCCAAGATTGGGGCGTTAATTCACCCCTCCACTTT. It codes for CASSQDWGVNSPLHF.

This chain uses TRBV4-2 with TRBJ2-2, with 7 positions matching TRBD1. CDR1 and CDR2 from the germline V gene are LGHNA and YNFKEQ. CDR3 length equals 18 residues. Trimming cost V 2 bases and J 2 bases; bases outside gene matches: 11. CDR3 region: CASSQLPLRQGNTGELFF. Written as DNA, the CDR3 is TGTGCCAGCAGCCAACTACCCCTGAGACAGGGTAACACCGGGGAGCTGTTTTTT.

This clonotype was found many times. CDR3 DNA: TGCGCCAGCAGTGAGGGGTCCGAGCAGTACTTC. Translating it yields CASSEGSEQYF. The genes are TRBV5-1 and TRBJ2-7; D assignment may be TRBD1 or TRBD2 (5 bases each). In germline, CDR1 is SGHRS, CDR2 YFSETQ. Trimming removed 5 bases from V and 6 bases from J, with 9 bases in between. This CDR3 comprises 11 residues.

Ten or more counts support this clonotype. This chain joins TRBV7-2 and TRBJ2-7; D is possibly TRBD1 or TRBD2 (6 bases each). Germline V CDR1 and CDR2: SGHTA, FQGNSA. The CDR3 runs 14 residues. V lost 5 bases and J 6 bases, leaving 17 bases between the germline ends. The CDR3 DNA reads as TGTGCCAGCAGCGCCGGGGGCCCCAGCACCGAGCAGTACTTC. It encodes CASSAGGPSTEQYF.

There are a few counts of this clonotype. The chain links TRBV11-2 to TRBJ2-3; D unclear. The V end lost 5 bases, the J end lost 1 base, and 10 bases lay between the germline ends. Germline CDR1 SGHAT, CDR2 FQNNGV. CDR3 length: 14 residues. The CDR3 reads CASSPHQGTDTQYF. The CDR3 DNA reads as TGTGCCAGCAGCCCCCACCAGGGCACAGATACGCAGTATTTT.

The chain combines TRBV7-2 with TRBJ2-5; D remains unclear. Germline V gene lookup returns CDR1 SGHTA and CDR2 FQGNSA. Trimming pared 8 bases from V and 1 base from J, leaving 20 bases between. CDR3 length: 16 amino acids. The CDR3 nucleotides read TGTGCCAGCTTACGCCGAGGTTATTCATCCCAAGAGACCCAGTACTTC. Amino acid sequence: CASLRRGYSSQETQYF.

V usage is TRBV29-1 and J usage is TRBJ2-5, with D perhaps TRBD1 (5 bases). V was clipped by 4 bases and J by 6 bases, with 18 bases between them. The CDR3 consists of 14 residues. The germline V gene has CDR1 SQVTM and CDR2 ANQGSEA. In DNA, the CDR3 is TGCAGCGTTGGGGTTGCAGGGTGGGTTAAGACCCAGTACTTC. Amino acid sequence: CSVGVAGWVKTQYF.

In this sample, this clonotype turned up a few times. The chain employs TRBV12-3 or TRBV12-4 and TRBJ2-1; TRBD2 aligns across 10 bases. This CDR3 is built from 15 residues. V lost 1 base, J lost 8 bases, and 5 bases stayed unmatched. Here the CDR3 DNA reads TGTGCCAGCAGTTTAGGTGCTAGCGGGGGACATGAGCAGTTCTTC. Its translation: CASSLGASGGHEQFF.

The chain couples TRBV4-1 to TRBJ2-1; D gene unclear. Germline loops: CDR1 MGHRA, CDR2 YSYEKL. Trimming took off 0 bases at V and 5 bases at J, with 5 bases between the two ends. This CDR3 is built from 13 residues. The CDR3, as DNA: TGCGCCAGCAGCCAAGATGCGAACAATGAGCAGTTCTTC. It encodes CASSQDANNEQFF.

The chain recombines TRBV24-1 with TRBJ2-3; the D call may be TRBD1 or TRBD2 (5 bases each). Per germline, CDR1 KGHDR and CDR2 SFDVKD. The CDR3 is 18 amino acids. V lost 3 bases, J lost 0 bases, and 18 bases lay in between. The chain's CDR3 is CATSDLLGTVESTDTQYF. The CDR3 nucleotides read TGTGCCACCAGTGATCTCCTTGGGACGGTAGAAAGCACAGATACGCAGTATTTT.

The chain joins TRBV10-3 to TRBJ1-5, with D tentatively TRBD1 (6 bases). Per germline, CDR1 ENHRY and CDR2 SYGVKD. V dropped 3 bases and J dropped 3 bases, with 9 bases sitting between them. CDR3 length equals 14 residues. The chain's CDR3 is CAISDGQLNQPQHF. DNA for the CDR3: TGTGCCATCAGTGACGGACAGCTCAATCAGCCCCAGCATTTT.

The chain employs TRBV4-3 and TRBJ2-7, with 8 bases identical to TRBD1. The length of the CDR3 is 16 residues. Germline trimming cut 1 base from V and 3 bases from J; bases unmatched to any gene: 8. The germline gives CDR1 LGHNA, CDR2 YSLEER. This chain's CDR3 is CASSQGGQGVFYEQYF. Here the CDR3 DNA reads TGCGCCAGCAGCCAAGGTGGACAGGGAGTATTCTACGAGCAGTACTTC.